The rows below give T cell receptor beta chains drawn from one sample of a study of control samples from healthy donors and cancer patients. Only in-frame clones appear in the TCRdb table, and some are missing; sequencing was by immunoSEQ multiplex PCR. The ten top clones account for less than 2.5%, within a sample of some 190,000 clones. Source material: blood. These receptors came from a young woman in good health. The CDR3 runs from the conserved cysteine through the conserved F or W. D genes are given only for firm matches.

>TRBJ2-7|TRBD1|TRBV7-2
TGTGCCAGCAGAGCTACAGGGGGCTCCTCCTACGAGCAGTACTTC
CASRATGGSSYEQYF
>TRBJ1-5|-|TRBV7-9
TGTGCCAGCGGATCAGGGAATCAGCCCCAGCATTTT
CASGSGNQPQHF
>TRBJ2-3|-|TRBV5-4
TGTGCTTCAGGGATGGGGGGCGGAGATACGCAGTATTTT
CASGMGGGDTQYF
>TRBJ1-2|TRBD1|TRBV7-9
TGTGCCAGCAGCGCCACTCTCCGGGACAGGGGGCGCAATGGCTACACCTTC
CASSATLRDRGRNGYTF
>TRBJ1-5|-|TRBV28
TGTGCCAGCAGTTTGGACAAATACAGGGTGCCCCAGCATTTT
CASSLDKYRVPQHF
>TRBJ2-1|TRBD2|TRBV28
TGTGCCAGCAGCCTAATAAGGCGGGGGGGGTACAATGAGCAGTTCTTC
CASSLIRRGGYNEQFF
>TRBJ2-1|TRBD2|TRBV27
TGTGCCAGCAGTACCCGGGAGGCAGGGCCCTACAATGAGCAGTTCTTC
CASSTREAGPYNEQFF
>TRBJ2-3|-|TRBV6-5
TGTGCCACTTCGACAGAGTTAGCGGGCACAGATACGCAGTATTTT
CATSTELAGTDTQYF
>TRBJ1-1|-|TRBV5-6
TGTGCCAGCAGCTTGGTGGGGAGCACGGGCACTGAAGCTTTCTTT
CASSLVGSTGTEAFF
>TRBJ1-5|-|TRBV28
TGTGCCAGCAGTCGACCTGAGATGTCCAATCAGCCCCAGCATTTT
CASSRPEMSNQPQHF
>TRBJ1-2|-|TRBV6-6
TGTGCCAGCAGTTTACTAGGGGAGAGGAGCTACACCTTC
CASSLLGERSYTF
>TRBJ1-4|-|TRBV3-1/TRBV3-2
TGTGCCAGCAGCCAAGATAACAGGCTTTCTGCTAAACTGTTTTTT
CASSQDNRLSAKLFF
>TRBJ1-3|-|TRBV19
TGTGCCAGTACCACTATGCCGTATACGGGGTACACCATATATTTT
CASTTMPYTGYTIYF
>TRBJ1-2|-|TRBV5-1
TGCGCCAGCAGCTTCGACAGAAACTATGGCTACACCTTC
CASSFDRNYGYTF
>TRBJ1-1|-|TRBV13
TGTGCCAGCAGCTTAGGGTCAGTGAACACTGAAGCTTTCTTT
CASSLGSVNTEAFF
>TRBJ1-5|-|TRBV30
TGTGCCTGGAGTCTGACGGATAATCAGCCCCAGCATTTT
CAWSLTDNQPQHF
>TRBJ1-3|-|TRBV5-1
TGCGCCAGCAGAACAGCGTCTGGAAACACCATATATTTT
CASRTASGNTIYF
>TRBJ1-6|-|TRBV5-1
TGCGCCAGCAGCTTGGGTAACAGGGCTAATTCACCCCTCCACTTT
CASSLGNRANSPLHF
>TRBJ2-7|-|TRBV4-2
TGTGCCAGCAGCCTCACGGAAACGGTCGGTTACGAGCAGTACTTC
CASSLTETVGYEQYF
>TRBJ1-6|TRBD1|TRBV27
TGTGCCAGCAGTTCCGCTAGGGACAGGGGGGACTATAATTCACCCCTCCACTTT
CASSSARDRGDYNSPLHF
>TRBJ1-1|-|TRBV29-1
TGCAGCGTTCGTAGGCTTCAGGAGATCATGAACACTGAAGCTTTCTTT
CSVRRLQEIMNTEAFF
>TRBJ2-2|-|TRBV9
TGTGCCAGCAGCGTAGGCGGGGCCGGGGAGCTGTTTTTT
CASSVGGAGELFF
>TRBJ1-5|-|TRBV7-9
TGTGCCAGCAGCTTTACAGCTGCTCAGCCCCAGCATTTT
CASSFTAAQPQHF
>TRBJ2-7|-|TRBV5-1
TGCGCCAGCAGCTTGTTCCGCGTCTACGAGCAGTACTTC
CASSLFRVYEQYF
>TRBJ1-2|-|TRBV11-2
TGTGCCAGCAGCCCTCCCAGGGTGGCGCGTTATGGCTACACCTTC
CASSPPRVARYGYTF
>TRBJ1-3|-|TRBV5-1
TGCGCCAGCAGCAAAAATCAGGACTCTGGAAACACCATATATTTT
CASSKNQDSGNTIYF
>TRBJ1-1|-|TRBV10-3
TGTGCCATCAGCCTCGGGCCAGCTCCAAACACTGAAGCTTTCTTT
CAISLGPAPNTEAFF
>TRBJ1-1|-|TRBV5-4
TGTGCCAGCAGCAGGGCTCTGGGCACTGAAGCTTTCTTT
CASSRALGTEAFF
>TRBJ1-2|TRBD1|TRBV3-1/TRBV3-2
TGTGCCAGCAGCCGACAGGGCGATGGCTACACCTTC
CASSRQGDGYTF
>TRBJ1-2|-|TRBV6-5
TGTGCCAGCAGTTACTCGCAGGGCCTCGGCTATGGCTACACCTTC
CASSYSQGLGYGYTF
>TRBJ1-1|TRBD1|TRBV5-1
TGCGCCAGCAGCTCGGACAGGAGTTTGAACACTGAAGCTTTCTTT
CASSSDRSLNTEAFF
>TRBJ1-5|TRBD1|TRBV7-2
TGTGCCAGCGGACAGGGGGATCAGCCCCAGCATTTT
CASGQGDQPQHF
>TRBJ2-3|-|TRBV27
TGTGCCAGCAGTTTACTGGCAGGGGGGGTAGATACGCAGTATTTT
CASSLLAGGVDTQYF
>TRBJ1-1|-|TRBV6-2/TRBV6-3
TGTGCCAGCAGTTACTCGGGGTCTGAAGCTTTCTTT
CASSYSGSEAFF
>TRBJ2-7|TRBD2|TRBV18
TGTGCCAGCTCACCCTCTAGCGGGGGTTCCTACGAGCAGTACTTC
CASSPSSGGSYEQYF
>TRBJ2-3|TRBD2|TRBV9
TGTGCCAGCAGCCGTGGTCCGAGACTAGCGACTAGCACAGATACGCAGTATTTT
CASSRGPRLATSTDTQYF
>TRBJ2-5|TRBD1|TRBV19
TGTGCCAGTAGTATTCCCGGACAGGGACCCTCCCAAGAGACCCAGTACTTC
CASSIPGQGPSQETQYF
>TRBJ2-1|-|TRBV18
TGTGCCAGCTCACCCGCATCAGCGGACGCGTTTTACAATGAGCAGTTCTTC
CASSPASADAFYNEQFF
>TRBJ2-7|TRBD2|TRBV29-1
TGCAGCGTTGAAGATCGAAATAGCGGGGGGGCTTTTTCCTACGAGCAGTACTTC
CSVEDRNSGGAFSYEQYF